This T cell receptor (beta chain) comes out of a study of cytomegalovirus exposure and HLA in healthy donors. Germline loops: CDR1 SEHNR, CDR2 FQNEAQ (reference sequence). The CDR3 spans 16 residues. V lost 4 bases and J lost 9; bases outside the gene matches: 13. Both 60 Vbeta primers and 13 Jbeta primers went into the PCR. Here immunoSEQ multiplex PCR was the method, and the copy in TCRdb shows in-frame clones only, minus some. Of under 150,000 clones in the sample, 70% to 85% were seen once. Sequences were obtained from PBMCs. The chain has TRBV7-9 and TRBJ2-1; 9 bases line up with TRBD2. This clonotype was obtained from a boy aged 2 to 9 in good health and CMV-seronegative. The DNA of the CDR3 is TGTGCCAGCAGCTCCACCAAAGCGGGGGGTTCTGGTGAGCAGTTCTTC. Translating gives CASSSTKAGGSGEQFF. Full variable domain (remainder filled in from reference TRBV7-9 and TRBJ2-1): DTGVSQNPRHKITKRGQNVTFRCDPISEHNRLYWYRQTLGQGPEFLTYFQNEAQLEKSRLLSDRFSAERPKGSFSTLEIQRTEQGDSAMYLCASSSTKAGGSGEQFFGPGTRLTVL.